Below, one T cell receptor (beta chain) is given with its context. As yet, its antigen is unknown. In germline, CDR1 is SNHLY, CDR2 FYNNEI. The V end lost 1 base, the J end lost 2 bases, and 8 bases lay between the germline ends. This CDR3 comprises 14 residues. Assay: immunoSEQ multiplex PCR; the TCRdb copy retains only in-frame clones and omits some. In the table there are 130,000 or so clones, 93% of which are singletons. The data were taken from a study of T cell responses to AZD1222 COVID-19 vaccine. Study-level points and caveats: The number of AZD1222 recipients seropositive at baseline was only 5 to 7. Females made up more of the donors, who were largely white British, and clonal diversity may have come out too low.

Sequencing was performed on peripheral blood, taken on day 0 of MenACWY control vaccination. V is TRBV2 and J is TRBJ1-2; tentatively, D is TRBD1 (6 bases). This clonotype was sampled from an adult in good health. The CDR3 coding sequence is TGTGCCAGCAGTGAAGGCAGGGGAAACTATGGCTACACCTTC. It translates to CASSEGRGNYGYTF.